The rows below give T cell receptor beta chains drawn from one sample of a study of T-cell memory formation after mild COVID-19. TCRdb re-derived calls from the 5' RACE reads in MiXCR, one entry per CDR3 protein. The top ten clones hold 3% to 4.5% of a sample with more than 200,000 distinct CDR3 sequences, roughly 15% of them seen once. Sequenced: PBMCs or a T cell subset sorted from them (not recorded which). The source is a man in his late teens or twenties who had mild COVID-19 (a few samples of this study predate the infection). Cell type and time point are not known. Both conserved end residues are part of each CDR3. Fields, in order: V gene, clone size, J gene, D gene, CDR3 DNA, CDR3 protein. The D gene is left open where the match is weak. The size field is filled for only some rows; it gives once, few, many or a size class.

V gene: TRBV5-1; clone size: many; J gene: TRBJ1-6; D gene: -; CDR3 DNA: TGCGCCAGCAGCTTGGCCGGTCCAGAAAATAATTCACCCCTCCACTTT; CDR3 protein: CASSLAGPENNSPLHF
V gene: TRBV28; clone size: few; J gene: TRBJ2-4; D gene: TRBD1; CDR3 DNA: TGTGCCAGCAGCTATGGGACAGGACAAAACATTCAGTACTTC; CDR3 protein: CASSYGTGQNIQYF
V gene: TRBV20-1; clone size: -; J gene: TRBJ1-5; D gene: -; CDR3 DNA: TGCAGTGCTAAGGGGGACCCGTATCAGCCCCAGCATTTT; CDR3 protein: CSAKGDPYQPQHF
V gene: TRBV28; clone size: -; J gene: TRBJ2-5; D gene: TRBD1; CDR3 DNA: TGTGCCAGCAGTCAGACAGGGATATACCAAGAGACCCAGTACTTC; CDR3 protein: CASSQTGIYQETQYF
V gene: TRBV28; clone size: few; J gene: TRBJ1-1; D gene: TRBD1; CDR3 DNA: TGTGCCAGCAGATCTGACAGGGGGCCGATCTTT; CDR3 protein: CASRSDRGPIF
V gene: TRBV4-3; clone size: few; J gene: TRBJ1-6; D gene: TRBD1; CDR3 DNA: TGCGCCAGCAGCCAAGAGGCGGGGACAGGGTACTATAATTCACCCCTCCACTTT; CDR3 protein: CASSQEAGTGYYNSPLHF
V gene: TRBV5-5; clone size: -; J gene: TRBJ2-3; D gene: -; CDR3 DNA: TGTGCCAGCAGCGTACAACGCACAGATACGCAGTATTTT; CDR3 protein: CASSVQRTDTQYF
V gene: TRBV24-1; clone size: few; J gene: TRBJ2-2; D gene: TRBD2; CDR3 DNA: TGTGCCACCAGTGACCCCGCGGGGGGGGCCTTCGACACCGGGGAGCTGTTTTTT; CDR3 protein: CATSDPAGGAFDTGELFF
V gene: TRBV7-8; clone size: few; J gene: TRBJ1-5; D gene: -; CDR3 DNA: TGTGCCAGCAGCTTAGGGCAGGCCCCCAACCAGCCCCAGCATTTT; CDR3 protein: CASSLGQAPNQPQHF
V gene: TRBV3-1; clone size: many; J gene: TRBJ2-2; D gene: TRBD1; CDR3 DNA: TGTGCCAGCAGCCGGGGACAGGCGAACACCGGGGAGCTGTTTTTT; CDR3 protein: CASSRGQANTGELFF
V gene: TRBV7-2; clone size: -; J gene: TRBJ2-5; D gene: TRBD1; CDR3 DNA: TGTGCCAGCAGCCGCCGCGGACAGGGGTGGGAGACCCAGTACTTC; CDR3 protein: CASSRRGQGWETQYF
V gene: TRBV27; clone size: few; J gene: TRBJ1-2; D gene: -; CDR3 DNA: TGTGCCAGCAGTTTATCACCGGGGGCATATGGCTACACCTTC; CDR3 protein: CASSLSPGAYGYTF
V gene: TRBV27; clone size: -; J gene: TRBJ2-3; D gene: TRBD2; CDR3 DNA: TGTGCCAGCAGTTTTTTAGGTAGAAAGCGGGGGGCTTCGCCTAATACGCAGTATTTT; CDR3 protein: CASSFLGRKRGASPNTQYF
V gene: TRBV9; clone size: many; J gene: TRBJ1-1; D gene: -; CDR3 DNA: TGTGCCAGCAGCTCCCGGGGGGGGTCTGAAGCTTTCTTT; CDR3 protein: CASSSRGGSEAFF
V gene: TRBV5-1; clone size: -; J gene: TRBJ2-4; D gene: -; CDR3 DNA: TGCGCCAGCAGCGGGCTGGAGGGGGAAAACATTCAGTACTTC; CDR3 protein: CASSGLEGENIQYF
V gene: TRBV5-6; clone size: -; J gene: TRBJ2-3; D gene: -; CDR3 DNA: TGTGCCAGCAGCTTGCGGCGGGATACGCAGTATTTT; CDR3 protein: CASSLRRDTQYF
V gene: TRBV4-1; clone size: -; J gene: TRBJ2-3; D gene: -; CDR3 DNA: TGCGCCAGCAGCCAGTGGGGACAAAGCACAGATACGCAGTATTTT; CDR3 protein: CASSQWGQSTDTQYF
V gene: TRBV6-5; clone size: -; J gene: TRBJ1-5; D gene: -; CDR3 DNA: TGTGCCAGCAGTGCACAGCGTATCAATCAGCCCCAGCATTTT; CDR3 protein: CASSAQRINQPQHF
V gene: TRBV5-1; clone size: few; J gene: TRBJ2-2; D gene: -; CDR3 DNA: TGCGCCAGCAGCTTGTGGGGTATCAACACCGGGGAGCTGTTTTTT; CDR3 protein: CASSLWGINTGELFF
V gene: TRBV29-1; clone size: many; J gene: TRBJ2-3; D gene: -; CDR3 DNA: TGCAGCGTTGACAGGTCAGATACGCAGTATTTT; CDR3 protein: CSVDRSDTQYF
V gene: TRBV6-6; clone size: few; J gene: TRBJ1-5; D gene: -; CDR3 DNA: TGTGCCAGCAATCCACAGGGTGTCCTTAATCAGCCCCAGCATTTT; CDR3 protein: CASNPQGVLNQPQHF
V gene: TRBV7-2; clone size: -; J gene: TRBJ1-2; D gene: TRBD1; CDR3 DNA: TGTGCCAGCAGCCCCCGGACAGGAAAGAACGGCTACACCTTC; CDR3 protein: CASSPRTGKNGYTF
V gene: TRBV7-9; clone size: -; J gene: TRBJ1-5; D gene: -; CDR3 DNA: TGTGCCAGCAGCTTAGGGGCAGGGGCGCAACAGCCCCAGCATTTT; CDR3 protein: CASSLGAGAQQPQHF
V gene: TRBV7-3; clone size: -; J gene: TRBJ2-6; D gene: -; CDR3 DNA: TGTGCCAGCAGTGGAGGGGGCGCTGGGGCCAACGTCCTGACTTTC; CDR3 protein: CASSGGGAGANVLTF
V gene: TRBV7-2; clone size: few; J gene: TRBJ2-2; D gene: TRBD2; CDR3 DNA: TGTGCCAGCAGCTTAGAAACTAGCGTTGGGGAGCTGTTTTTT; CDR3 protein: CASSLETSVGELFF
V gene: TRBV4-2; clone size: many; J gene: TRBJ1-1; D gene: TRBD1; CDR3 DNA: TGTGCCAGCAGCCAAAGGGACAGGAACACTGAAGCTTTCTTT; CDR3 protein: CASSQRDRNTEAFF
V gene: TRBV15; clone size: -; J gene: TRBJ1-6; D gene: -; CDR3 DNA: TGTGCCACCAGCAGAGATTCATTCAGGGTCTCACCCCTCCACTTT; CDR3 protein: CATSRDSFRVSPLHF
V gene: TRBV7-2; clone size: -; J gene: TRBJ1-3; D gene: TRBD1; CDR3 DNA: TGTGCCAGCAGCTTAGGACAGGGGGACACCATATATTTT; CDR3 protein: CASSLGQGDTIYF